The 29 T cell receptor beta chains below all came from one sample that was sequenced in a study of PD-1 blockade in classical Hodgkin lymphoma. Time point reported: cycle 4 day 1 (C4D1), after more than five weeks of nivolumab. All trial patients relapsed after autologous stem cell transplantation. Sequencing was performed with immunoSEQ multiplex PCR; in TCRdb, only in-frame clones are kept and a portion is missing. The sample holds tens of thousands of clones; around 85% are singletons and the top ten take 15% to 20%. The sequences come from peripheral blood mononuclear cells (PBMCs), collected before the fourth cycle of nivolumab. These receptors were obtained from a human donor with classical Hodgkin lymphoma.

This sequence joins TRBV4-3 and TRBJ1-2; perhaps TRBD1 as D (6 bases). The CDR3 is made up of 14 amino acids. The germline gives CDR1 LGHNA, CDR2 YSLEER. The V end was cut by 0 bases, the J end by 5 bases, with 10 bases between. CDR3 sequence reads: CASSQEARGYGYTF. CDR3 DNA sequence: TGCGCCAGCAGCCAAGAAGCCAGGGGTTATGGCTACACCTTC.

The gene calls are TRBV19 and TRBJ1-4; the match to TRBD1 covers 12 bases. This CDR3 has 15 amino acids. Germline CDR1 is LNHDA and CDR2 is SQIVND (reference sequence). The V segment lost 10 bases and the J segment 8 bases; nucleotides outside the gene matches: 11. The CDR3 DNA sequence: TGTGCCACCTCACCCTGGGGGACAGGGGGCGAAAAACTGTTTTTT. Amino acid sequence: CATSPWGTGGEKLFF.

The chain couples TRBV28 to TRBJ2-7; D possibly corresponds to TRBD1 (5 bases). Germline CDR1 MDHEN, CDR2 SYDVKM. The CDR3 runs to 16 residues. V gave up 5 bases and J gave up 0 bases, with 17 bases separating them. The CDR3 DNA sequence: TGTGCCAGCAGTCTCCGGTTGGGGCCTGGCTCCTACGAGCAGTACTTC. Translation gives CASSLRLGPGSYEQYF.

Points on this clone: Mismatch with germline at one junction end may stem from a read error. J is TRBJ1-5 and V is TRBV20-1, with 8 bases that match TRBD1. This CDR3 region has 8 residues. The V gene's germline CDR1 is DFQATT and CDR2 SNEGSKA (reference sequence). The CDR3 sequence is CSRGQENF. The CDR3 bases are TGCAGTCGGGGACAGGAGAATTTT.

The chain joins TRBV29-1 to TRBJ2-2, with D uncertain. The CDR3 contains 12 residues. With 7 bases removed from V and 5 bases from J, the gap between germline ends came to 11 bases. In germline, CDR1 is SQVTM, CDR2 ANQGSEA. CDR3 in DNA: TGCAGCGACCTACGTCGGACCGGGGAGCTGTTTTTT. Translated: CSDLRRTGELFF.

The V and J genes are TRBV2 and TRBJ2-5; 7 nucleotides align to TRBD1. CDR1 SNHLY and CDR2 FYNNEI come from the germline V gene. The CDR3 has 13 residues. V shed 5 bases, J shed 5 bases, and the junction held 5 bases outside the gene matches. CDR3 sequence: CASSSRGWETQYF. CDR3 DNA: TGTGCCAGCAGTTCCAGGGGGTGGGAGACCCAGTACTTC.

The DNA for the CDR3 is TGTGCCTGGAGTCGCGGACTAGCGGGATTTAATGAGCAGTTCTTC. The encoded protein is CAWSRGLAGFNEQFF. J is TRBJ2-1 and V is TRBV30, with 12 nucleotides matching TRBD2. Germline V CDR1 and CDR2: GTSNPN, SVGIG (reference sequence). This CDR3 comprises 15 residues. V trimming: 2 bases; J trimming: 7 bases; junction bases outside the gene matches: 6.

This clone was counted a single time. J is TRBJ2-3 and V is TRBV19, with 11 bases matching TRBD2. Germline V lookup: CDR1 LNHDA, CDR2 SQIVND (reference sequence). The CDR3 is 17 residues long. Losses at the gene ends were 3 bases for V and 0 bases for J; bases not matched to a gene: 5. The CDR3 is CASSILGLAGSTDTQYF. The DNA of the CDR3 is TGTGCCAGTAGTATCCTCGGACTAGCGGGTAGCACAGATACGCAGTATTTT.

The rearrangement joins TRBV9 to TRBJ2-5, with 8 nucleotides matching TRBD2. Looked up from germline, CDR1 is SGDLS and CDR2 is YYNGEE. V dropped 2 bases and J dropped 3; count of bases not matched to a gene: 3. The CDR3 contains 14 residues. Written as DNA, the CDR3 is TGTGCCAGCAGCGTTCGGGGGGGTGAAGAGACCCAGTACTTC. It codes for CASSVRGGEETQYF.

The genes are TRBV7-6 and TRBJ2-2; D may be TRBD1 (6 bases). Germline values: CDR1 SGHVS, CDR2 FNYEAQ. The V end lost 1 base, the J end lost 4 bases, and 10 bases lay between the germline ends. The CDR3 sequence is 15 residues long. CDR3 in amino acids: CASSLGAGATGELFF. CDR3 sequence (DNA): TGTGCCAGCAGCTTAGGGGCAGGGGCCACCGGGGAGCTGTTTTTT.

This clone was recorded once. The chain recombines TRBV7-2 with TRBJ1-1; 7 positions match TRBD1. The CDR3 sequence is 15 residues long. Germline CDR1 reads SGHTA; CDR2 reads FQGNSA. With 2 bases clipped from V and 6 bases from J, the junction kept 9 bases outside the gene matches. The DNA of the CDR3 is TGTGCCAGCAGCTTATTTCCAGGGGGTTTATCTGAAGCTTTCTTT. Its protein is CASSLFPGGLSEAFF.

This sequence joins TRBV9 and TRBJ2-5; 9 bases fit TRBD1. This CDR3 comprises 14 residues. The germline V gene has CDR1 SGDLS and CDR2 YYNGEE. V lost 2 bases and J lost 5; bases outside the gene matches: 4. For the CDR3, the DNA is TGTGCCAGCAGCGTCTGGGACAGGGTGGAGACCCAGTACTTC. Translated, it gives CASSVWDRVETQYF. The full variable domain, with the rest looked up from reference TRBV9 and TRBJ2-5, is DSGVTQTPKHLITATGQRVTLRCSPRSGDLSVYWYQQSLDQGLQFLIQYYNGEERAKGNILERFSAQQFPDLHSELNLSSLELGDSALYFCASSVWDRVETQYFGPGTRLLVL.

V and J are TRBV13 and TRBJ1-2; D is possibly TRBD1 (5 bases). CDR3 size: 14 residues. Trimming removed 6 bases at V and 6 bases at J, with 17 bases between. Germline CDR1 is PRHDT and CDR2 is FYEKMQ (reference sequence). The CDR3 nucleotides read TGTGCCAGCAGTACGGACGGGGGGATCGATGGCTACACCTTC. It encodes CASSTDGGIDGYTF.

The chain has TRBV27 and TRBJ1-2, with D unclear. The CDR3 sequence is 13 residues long. The V gene lost 6 bases and the J gene lost 4 bases, with 12 bases spanning the gap. The germline V gene has CDR1 MNHEY and CDR2 SMNVEV (reference sequence). Here the CDR3 DNA reads TGTGCCAGCAGCCCTACCCGCGGCTATGGCTACACCTTC. The encoded protein is CASSPTRGYGYTF.

V and J are TRBV19 and TRBJ1-1; 9 positions agree with TRBD1. V shed 1 base and J 0 bases; nucleotides not matched to a gene: 6. The CDR3 covers 17 residues. Germline V CDR1 and CDR2: LNHDA, SQIVND (reference sequence). CDR3 in DNA: TGTGCCAGTAGTATAGGCGACAGGGGGTTTATGAACACTGAAGCTTTCTTT. Encoded protein: CASSIGDRGFMNTEAFF.

The CDR3 DNA is TGTGCCAGCAGCTTAGTCCCAAGGGTAGGCTACAATGAGCAGTTCTTC. Translated, it gives CASSLVPRVGYNEQFF. The chain uses TRBV7-2 and TRBJ2-1; no clear D. V lost 1 base, J lost 3 bases, and 13 bases lay in between. This CDR3 has 16 amino acids. Per germline, CDR1 SGHTA and CDR2 FQGNSA.

CDR3 protein: CASSLVGTPWGPSYEQYF. CDR3 DNA sequence: TGTGCCAGCAGCTTAGTGGGCACCCCCTGGGGGCCCTCCTACGAGCAGTACTTC. The rearrangement joins TRBV11-2 to TRBJ2-7; possibly TRBD1 for D (6 bases). Germline values: CDR1 SGHAT, CDR2 FQNNGV. CDR3 size: 18 residues. Trimming shortened V by 1 base and J by 0 bases, and 19 bases separated the two germline ends.

The gene calls are TRBV6-6 and TRBJ1-1; D gene ambiguous. CDR1 is MNHNY, CDR2 SVGAGI, per germline (reference sequence). The CDR3 extends over 14 amino acids. Between the trimmed V and J ends, which lost 0 bases and 4 bases, there was a span of 9 bases. The CDR3 reads CASSYSGFPTEAFF. The CDR3 DNA is TGTGCCAGCAGTTACTCGGGATTCCCCACTGAAGCTTTCTTT.

V is TRBV10-3 and J is TRBJ2-1, with D possibly called TRBD1 or TRBD2 (6 bases each). The CDR3 has 14 amino acids. Trimming took 6 bases from V and 9 from J, leaving 18 bases between them. Looked up from germline, CDR1 is ENHRY and CDR2 is SYGVKD. The CDR3 protein is CAISLGGRTSEQFF. The CDR3, as DNA: TGTGCCATCAGCTTGGGGGGCAGAACTAGTGAGCAGTTCTTC.

This sequence joins TRBV27 and TRBJ2-3; 13 bases line up with TRBD2. Germline CDR1 MNHEY, CDR2 SMNVEV (reference sequence). J was trimmed by 4 bases and V by 3 bases; bases with no gene match: 4. This CDR3 region has 16 residues. The CDR3 reads CASSFQLAGGPDTQYF. Here the CDR3 DNA reads TGTGCCAGCAGTTTTCAACTAGCGGGGGGGCCAGATACGCAGTATTTT.

By share of the sample, this clone is medium-sized. The chain carries TRBV4-1 and TRBJ1-5; D is perhaps TRBD1 (5 bases). Trimming left V 0 bases short and J 0 bases short, with 9 bases between. Germline V gives CDR1 MGHRA, CDR2 YSYEKL. The CDR3 extends over 16 amino acids. CDR3 sequence reads: CASSQDRGLSNQPQHF. CDR3 nucleotide sequence: TGCGCCAGCAGCCAAGATAGGGGTCTTAGCAATCAGCCCCAGCATTTT.

The chain is built from TRBV6-5 and TRBJ1-2, with TRBD1 as a possible D gene (5 bases). The CDR3 extends over 14 amino acids. Germline-derived CDR1 and CDR2 are MNHEY and SVGAGI. With 3 bases removed from V and 4 bases from J, the gap between germline ends came to 12 bases. CDR3 coding DNA: TGTGCCAGCAGTTATCGGGGCCAACTCTATGGCTACACCTTC. Protein product: CASSYRGQLYGYTF.

J is TRBJ2-5 and V is TRBV5-1; 7 positions agree with TRBD1. J lost 2 bases, V lost 3 bases, and 4 bases had no gene match. This CDR3 region has 14 residues. In germline, CDR1 is SGHRS, CDR2 YFSETQ. The CDR3 sequence is CASSSGQKQETQYF. CDR3 coding DNA: TGCGCCAGCAGCTCGGGACAGAAGCAAGAGACCCAGTACTTC.

The V gene is TRBV7-6, the J gene TRBJ2-3, with TRBD1 as a possible D gene (6 bases). This CDR3 comprises 15 residues. CDR1 is SGHVS and CDR2 is FNYEAQ in the germline V gene. Trimming took 5 bases from V and 3 from J, leaving 15 bases between them. CDR3 nucleotide sequence: TGTGCCAGCAGCCCGGACAGAAGAAGGACAGATACGCAGTATTTT. Its protein product is CASSPDRRRTDTQYF.

In this sample, this clone turned up once. The gene calls are TRBV4-2 and TRBJ1-2, with TRBD1 identical over 11 bases. The ends lost 1 base at V and 8 bases at J; junction bases unmatched: 6. The CDR3 is 15 amino acids. Germline V lookup: CDR1 LGHNA, CDR2 YNFKEQ. The chain's CDR3 is CASSQGGDRGEGYTF. CDR3 sequence (DNA): TGTGCCAGCAGCCAAGGAGGGGACAGGGGGGAGGGCTACACCTTC.

The chain couples TRBV7-9 to TRBJ2-2, with TRBD2 identical over 16 bases. Germline trimming cut 6 bases from V and 4 bases from J; bases unmatched to any gene: 5. The CDR3 is made up of 17 amino acids. Germline V lookup: CDR1 SEHNR, CDR2 FQNEAQ (reference sequence). CDR3: CASRPGLAGGITGELFF. The CDR3 coding sequence is TGTGCCAGCAGACCGGGACTAGCGGGAGGGATCACCGGGGAGCTGTTTTTT.

The chain carries TRBV4-1 and TRBJ1-2; D call uncertain. Germline CDR1 MGHRA, CDR2 YSYEKL. CDR3 length: 15 residues. V shed 1 base and J shed 2 bases, with 11 bases lying between them. The CDR3 region is CASSQVWAGNYGYTF. The CDR3 DNA sequence: TGCGCCAGCAGCCAAGTGTGGGCGGGAAACTATGGCTACACCTTC.

The sample holds one count of this clone. The gene calls are TRBV4-1 and TRBJ2-5; D may be TRBD1 or TRBD2 (6 bases each). The CDR3 spans 15 residues. The V end was cut by 4 bases, the J end by 5 bases, with 17 bases between. CDR1 and CDR2 from the germline V gene are MGHRA and YSYEKL. CDR3 loop: CASSLQVGGQETQYF. CDR3 sequence (DNA): TGCGCCAGCAGCCTTCAGGTTGGGGGGCAGGAGACCCAGTACTTC.

V is TRBV15 and J is TRBJ2-4; D is unclear. In germline, CDR1 is LNHNV, CDR2 YYDKDF (reference sequence). This CDR3 spans 17 amino acids. The V and J ends lost 0 bases and 0 bases respectively, with 12 bases between them. The CDR3, as DNA: TGTGCCACCAGCAGAGATCCAGCCTTGCTAGCCAAAAACATTCAGTACTTC. Amino acids: CATSRDPALLAKNIQYF.